One T cell receptor (beta chain) is described in this entry. The antigen remains undetermined. This entry belongs to a study of T cell responses to AZD1222 COVID-19 vaccine. Data came from immunoSEQ multiplex PCR; TCRdb stores just in-frame clones and leaves some out. In the table there are hundreds of thousands of clones, approximately 94% of which are singletons. Study-wide results and limits: Possibly, clonal diversity was underestimated; donors were largely white British and included more females.

CDR1 is DFQATT and CDR2 is SNEGSKA in the germline V gene (reference sequence). This CDR3 comprises 11 residues. The TCR sequence derives from an adult who received the AZD1222 COVID-19 vaccine. V gene TRBV20-1 combines with J gene TRBJ2-1; 8 bases are a match to TRBD2. This sample comprised peripheral blood, obtained 28 days after the second AZD1222 dose. The CDR3 DNA follows: TGCAGGCGGGGGGTGTGGAATGAGCAGTTCTTC. This encodes CRRGVWNEQFF.